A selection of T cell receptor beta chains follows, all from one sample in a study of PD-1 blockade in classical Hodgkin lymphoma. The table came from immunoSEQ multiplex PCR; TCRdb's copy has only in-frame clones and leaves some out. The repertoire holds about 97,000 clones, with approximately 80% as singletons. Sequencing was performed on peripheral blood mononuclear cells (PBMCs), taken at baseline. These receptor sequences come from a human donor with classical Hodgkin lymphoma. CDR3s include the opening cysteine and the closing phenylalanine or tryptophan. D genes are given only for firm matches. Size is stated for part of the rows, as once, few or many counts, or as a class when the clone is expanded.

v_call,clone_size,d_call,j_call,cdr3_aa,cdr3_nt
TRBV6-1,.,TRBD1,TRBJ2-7,CASSERSSGTGSYEQYF,TGTGCCAGCAGTGAAAGGTCCTCTGGGACAGGGTCCTACGAGCAGTACTTC
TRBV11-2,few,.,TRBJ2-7,CASSLWGHSSYEQYF,TGTGCCAGCAGCTTATGGGGACACAGCTCCTACGAGCAGTACTTC
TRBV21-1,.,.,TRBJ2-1,CASSPERRGTSRPNEQFF,TGTGCCAGCAGCCCCGAAAGGAGAGGGACTAGCAGGCCCAATGAGCAGTTCTTC
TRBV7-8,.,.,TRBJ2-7,CASSRRQFSSYEQYF,TGTGCCAGCAGCCGCCGACAGTTCTCATCCTACGAGCAGTACTTC
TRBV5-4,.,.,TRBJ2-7,CASSFRDTSYEQYF,TGTGCCAGCAGCTTCCGGGACACCTCCTACGAGCAGTACTTC
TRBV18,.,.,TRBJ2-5,CASSPRDSLLQETQYF,TGTGCCAGCTCACCACGTGACAGCCTGCTTCAAGAGACCCAGTACTTC
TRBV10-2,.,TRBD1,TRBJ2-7,CASSGQGAYEQYF,TGCGCCAGCAGTGGACAGGGGGCCTACGAGCAGTACTTC
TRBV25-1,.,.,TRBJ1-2,CASSESGVGRDYYGYTF,TGTGCCAGCAGTGAGTCGGGGGTTGGGAGGGACTACTATGGCTACACCTTC
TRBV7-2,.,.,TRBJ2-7,CASSLFLGGPGEQYF,TGTGCCAGCAGCTTATTTCTTGGTGGGCCTGGAGAGCAGTACTTC
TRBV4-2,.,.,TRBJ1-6,CASSQDRIDDSPLHF,TGTGCCAGCAGCCAAGACCGTATCGACGATTCACCCCTCCACTTT
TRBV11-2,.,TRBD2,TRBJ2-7,CASSTRTGGSSYEQYF,TGTGCCAGCAGCACCCGAACGGGGGGGAGCTCCTACGAGCAGTACTTC
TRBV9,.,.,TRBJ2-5,CASSVGGAKYQETQYF,TGTGCCAGCAGCGTCGGAGGGGCCAAGTACCAAGAGACCCAGTACTTC
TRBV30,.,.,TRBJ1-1,CAWSVLRGVNTEAFF,TGTGCCTGGAGTGTACTTCGGGGCGTGAACACTGAAGCTTTCTTT
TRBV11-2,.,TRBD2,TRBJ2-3,CASRPSGTSGGTDTQYF,TGTGCCAGCAGACCGTCCGGGACTAGCGGAGGGACAGATACGCAGTATTTT
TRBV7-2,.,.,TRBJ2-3,CASRLGTSVDTQYF,TGTGCCAGCAGGCTCGGGACTTCTGTGGATACGCAGTATTTT
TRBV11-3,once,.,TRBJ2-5,CASSQGPRETQYF,TGTGCCAGCAGCCAGGGGCCCCGGGAGACCCAGTACTTC
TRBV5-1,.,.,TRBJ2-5,CASSLGGTREETQYF,TGCGCCAGCAGCTTGGGTGGGACCAGGGAAGAGACCCAGTACTTC
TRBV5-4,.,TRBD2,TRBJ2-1,CASSSGPAGGYNEQFF,TGTGCCAGCAGCTCCGGACCAGCGGGAGGGTACAATGAGCAGTTCTTC
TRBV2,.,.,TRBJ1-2,CASSADSYSNYGYTF,TGTGCCAGCAGTGCGGACAGCTATAGCAACTATGGCTACACCTTC
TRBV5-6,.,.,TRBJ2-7,CASSFGDYEQYF,TGTGCCAGCAGCTTCGGGGACTACGAGCAGTACTTC
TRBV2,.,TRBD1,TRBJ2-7,CASSYTGGPSYEQYF,TGTGCCAGCAGTTACACAGGGGGTCCCTCCTACGAGCAGTACTTC
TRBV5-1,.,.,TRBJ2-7,CASSLGPSGRSYEQYF,TGCGCCAGCAGCTTGGGCCCCTCCGGGCGCTCCTACGAGCAGTACTTC
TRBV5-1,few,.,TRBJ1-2,CASSSDGGTYGYTF,TGCGCCAGCAGCTCGGACGGAGGAACATATGGCTACACCTTC
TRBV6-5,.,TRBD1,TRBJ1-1,CASSWDRGNTEAFF,TGTGCCAGCAGCTGGGACAGGGGGAACACTGAAGCTTTCTTT
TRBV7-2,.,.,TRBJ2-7,CASSLEALNLYEQYF,TGTGCCAGCAGCTTAGAAGCCCTTAACCTCTACGAGCAGTACTTC
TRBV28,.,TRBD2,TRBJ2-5,CASSLVRLAGAQETQYF,TGTGCCAGCAGTTTAGTCCGGCTAGCGGGAGCCCAAGAGACCCAGTACTTC
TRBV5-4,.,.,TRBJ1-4,CASSLAAGAYSEKLFF,TGTGCCAGCAGCTTGGCAGCGGGGGCCTATAGTGAAAAACTGTTTTTT
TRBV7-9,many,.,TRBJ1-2,CASSPPGQHYGYTF,TGTGCCAGCAGCCCCCCCGGACAGCACTATGGCTACACCTTC
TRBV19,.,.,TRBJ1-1,CASSARTSAEAFF,TGTGCCAGTAGTGCGCGGACGTCCGCTGAAGCTTTCTTT
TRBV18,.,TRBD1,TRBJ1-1,CASSPDRGQGEAFF,TGTGCCAGCTCCCCGGACAGGGGGCAGGGTGAAGCTTTCTTT
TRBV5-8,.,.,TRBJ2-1,CASTSLRDWVTNEQFF,TGTGCCAGCACCTCCCTAAGGGACTGGGTTACGAATGAGCAGTTCTTC
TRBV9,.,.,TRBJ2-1,CASSVAGWSSYNEQFF,TGTGCCAGCAGCGTAGCTGGGTGGAGCTCCTACAATGAGCAGTTCTTC
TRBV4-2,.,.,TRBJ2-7,CASSRDLPYEQYF,TGTGCCAGCAGCCGGGACTTGCCCTACGAGCAGTACTTC
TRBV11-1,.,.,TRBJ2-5,CASSLVRETQYF,TGTGCCAGCAGCTTAGTACGGGAGACCCAGTACTTC
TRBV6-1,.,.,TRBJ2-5,CASSVLTTVKETQYF,TGTGCCAGCAGTGTATTAACTACCGTAAAAGAGACCCAGTACTTC
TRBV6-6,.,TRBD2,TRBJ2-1,CASSREREGGEQFF,TGTGCCAGCAGCCGGGAGCGGGAGGGGGGTGAGCAGTTCTTC
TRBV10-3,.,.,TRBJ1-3,CAISAGVEAGNTIYF,TGTGCCATCAGTGCGGGGGTGGAAGCTGGAAACACCATATATTTT
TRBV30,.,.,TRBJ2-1,CAWSTPGPNNEQFF,TGTGCCTGGAGTACCCCGGGGCCTAACAATGAGCAGTTCTTC
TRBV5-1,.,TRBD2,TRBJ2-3,CASSLEAGITDTQYF,TGCGCCAGCAGCTTGGAAGCGGGGATCACAGATACGCAGTATTTT
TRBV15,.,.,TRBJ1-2,CATRPRQENYGYTF,TGTGCCACCCGCCCCCGGCAAGAAAACTATGGCTACACCTTC
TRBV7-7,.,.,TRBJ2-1,CASSLDSYNEQFF,TGTGCCAGCTCCCTAGATTCCTACAATGAGCAGTTCTTC
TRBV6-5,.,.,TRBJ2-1,CASSRSGMEQFF,TGTGCCAGCAGTCGGTCAGGGATGGAGCAGTTCTTC
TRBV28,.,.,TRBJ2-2,CASSLVGSGYTGELFF,TGTGCCAGCAGTTTGGTTGGTTCGGGGTACACCGGGGAGCTGTTTTTT
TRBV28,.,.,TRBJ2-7,CASSPSGTYEQYF,TGTGCCAGCAGTCCCTCGGGAACCTACGAGCAGTACTTC
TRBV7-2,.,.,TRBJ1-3,CASNQVDGNTIYF,TGTGCCAGCAACCAAGTTGATGGAAACACCATATATTTT
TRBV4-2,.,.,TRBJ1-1,CASSPVGRNTEAFF,TGTGCCAGCAGCCCCGTGGGCCGGAACACTGAAGCTTTCTTT
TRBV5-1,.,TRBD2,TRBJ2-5,CASSTGLALGGETQYF,TGCGCCAGCAGCACCGGACTAGCGTTGGGTGGGGAGACCCAGTACTTC
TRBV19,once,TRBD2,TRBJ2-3,CASKLAETSTDTQYF,TGTGCCAGTAAGCTAGCGGAAACTAGCACAGATACGCAGTATTTT
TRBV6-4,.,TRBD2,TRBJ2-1,CASSRLAGAYNEQFF,TGTGCCAGCAGCCGACTAGCGGGAGCCTACAATGAGCAGTTCTTC
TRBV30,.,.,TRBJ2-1,CAWSALQGGGYNEQFF,TGTGCCTGGAGTGCCCTTCAAGGGGGAGGGTACAATGAGCAGTTCTTC
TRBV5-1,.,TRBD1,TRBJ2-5,CASSLQGVGETQYF,TGCGCCAGCAGCTTACAGGGGGTAGGAGAGACCCAGTACTTC